A single sample is the source of the 6 T cell receptor beta chains below, sequenced in a study of blood T cells in healthy people across ages (dated by TCRdb to the mid-2010s). The library was obtained by 5' RACE. The sample was run on an Illumina HiSeq 2500. A second 7 to 11 cycle PCR used a sample-barcoded 5' primer and a J-beta primer mix. In TCRdb, the public reads were trimmed at Q25 with fastp and aligned with MiXCR, with productive beta chains retained. Each CDR3 protein appears once, grouped with its most common genes and DNA. Counted in this sample were 1,300,000 or so distinct CDR3 sequences; approximately 59% of them appeared once. The ten largest clonotypes hold over 6.5% of the sample. The sequenced material came from blood. These receptors all stem from a man in his late teens or twenties in good health.

The gene calls are TRBV6-5 and TRBJ1-4; 7 bases are shared with TRBD1. This CDR3 contains 14 residues. The germline gives CDR1 MNHEY, CDR2 SVGAGI. Trimming removed 6 bases from V and 0 bases from J; junction bases left unmatched: 1. The CDR3 nucleotides are TGTGCCAGCAGGACAGGGTCAACTAATGAAAAACTGTTTTTT. It translates to CASRTGSTNEKLFF.

The chain carries TRBV20-1 and TRBJ2-3; TRBD2 might be the D (5 bases). This CDR3 region has 16 residues. Germline V gene data show CDR1 as DFQATT and CDR2 as SNEGSKA (reference sequence). The V and J ends lost 0 bases and 4 bases respectively, with 17 bases between them. CDR3 in amino acids: CSARDPSTRGPDTQYF. CDR3 DNA sequence: TGCAGTGCTAGAGATCCGTCGACTCGGGGTCCAGATACGCAGTATTTT.

This chain connects TRBV4-2 to TRBJ2-7, with 12 bases aligning to TRBD2. Germline V gene sequence: CDR1 LGHNA, CDR2 YNFKEQ. The CDR3 consists of 15 residues. With V trimmed by 4 bases and J by 4 bases, 5 bases remained unmatched. For the CDR3, the DNA is TGTGCCAGCAGCCGCGCTCTAGCGGGAGGGTACGAGCAGTACTTC. This gives the protein CASSRALAGGYEQYF.

The chain employs TRBV2 and TRBJ2-1; D tentatively fits TRBD1 or TRBD2 (5 bases each). Trimming took off 7 bases at V and 8 bases at J, with 15 bases between the two ends. Per germline, CDR1 SNHLY and CDR2 FYNNEI. The CDR3 loop spans 13 amino acids. This chain's CDR3 is CASMARENDEQFF. The CDR3 DNA follows: TGTGCCAGCATGGCCAGGGAGAACGATGAGCAGTTCTTC.

This clonotype showed up just a few times. The genes are TRBV7-9 and TRBJ2-1; 7 nucleotides line up with TRBD2. The V gene end was trimmed by 5 bases and the J gene end by 1 base; junction bases not matched to a gene: 5. This CDR3 has 15 residues. Per the germline V gene, CDR1 is SEHNR and CDR2 is FQNEAQ (reference sequence). CDR3 residues: CASSALAASYNEQFF. CDR3 in DNA: TGTGCCAGCAGCGCCCTAGCGGCTTCCTACAATGAGCAGTTCTTC.

This clonotype was detected a few times. The V and J genes are TRBV29-1 and TRBJ2-7; 9 nucleotides agree with TRBD2. The CDR3 is 15 amino acids. V dropped 3 bases and J dropped 4; count of bases not matched to a gene: 10. Germline V CDR1 and CDR2: SQVTM, ANQGSEA. The CDR3 bases are TGCAGCGTTGAGGGTATTAGCGGGAGCCGTTACGAGCAGTACTTC. Translating it yields CSVEGISGSRYEQYF.